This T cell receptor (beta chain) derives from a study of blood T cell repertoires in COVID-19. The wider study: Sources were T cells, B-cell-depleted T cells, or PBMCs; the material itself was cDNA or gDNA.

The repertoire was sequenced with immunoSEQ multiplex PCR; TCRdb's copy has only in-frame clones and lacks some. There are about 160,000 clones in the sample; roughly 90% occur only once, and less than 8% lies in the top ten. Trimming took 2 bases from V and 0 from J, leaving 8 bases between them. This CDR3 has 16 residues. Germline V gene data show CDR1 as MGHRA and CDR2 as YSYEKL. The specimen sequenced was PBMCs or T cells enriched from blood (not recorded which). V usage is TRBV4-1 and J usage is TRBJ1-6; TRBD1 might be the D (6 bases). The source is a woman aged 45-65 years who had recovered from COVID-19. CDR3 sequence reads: CASSQRGGSYNSPLHF. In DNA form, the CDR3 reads TGCGCCAGCAGCCAAAGGGGGGGCTCCTATAATTCACCCCTCCACTTT.